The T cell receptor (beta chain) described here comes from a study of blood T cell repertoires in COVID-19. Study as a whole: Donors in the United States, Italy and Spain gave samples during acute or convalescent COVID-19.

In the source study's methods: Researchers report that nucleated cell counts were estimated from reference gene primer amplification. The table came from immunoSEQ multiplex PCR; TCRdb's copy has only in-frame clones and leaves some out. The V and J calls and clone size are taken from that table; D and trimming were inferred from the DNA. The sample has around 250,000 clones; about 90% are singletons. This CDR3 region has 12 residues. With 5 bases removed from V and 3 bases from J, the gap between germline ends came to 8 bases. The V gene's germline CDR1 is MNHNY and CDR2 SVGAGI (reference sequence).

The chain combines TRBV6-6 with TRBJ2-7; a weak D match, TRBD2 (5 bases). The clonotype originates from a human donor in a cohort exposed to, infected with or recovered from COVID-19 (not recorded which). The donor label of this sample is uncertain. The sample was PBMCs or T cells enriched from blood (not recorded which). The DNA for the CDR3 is TGTGCCAGCAGTATAGGACTCTACGAGCAGTACTTC. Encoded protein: CASSIGLYEQYF.